The 7 T cell receptor beta chains in this list originate from one sample, sequenced in a study of T cell responses to AZD1222 COVID-19 vaccine. The table came from immunoSEQ multiplex PCR; TCRdb's copy has only in-frame clones and leaves some out. This table has roughly 140,000 clones, roughly 90% appearing once. Sequenced material: peripheral blood, taken on day 0 of AZD1222 vaccination. The receptors were gathered from an adult in good health.

The rearrangement links TRBV11-2 to TRBJ1-1; a weak D match, TRBD1 (6 bases). CDR3 length equals 16 residues. CDR1 SGHAT and CDR2 FQNNGV come from the germline V gene. V gave up 4 bases and J gave up 0 bases, with 15 bases separating them. CDR3 loop: CASSSAEQGMNTEAFF. For the CDR3, the DNA is TGTGCCAGCAGCTCCGCGGAGCAGGGGATGAACACTGAAGCTTTCTTT.

This clone was observed once. The chain couples TRBV5-6 to TRBJ2-7; D uncertain. Germline V gene sequence: CDR1 SGHDT, CDR2 YYEEEE. V lost 0 bases, J lost 2 bases, and 9 bases lay in between. The CDR3 runs to 14 residues. CDR3 DNA sequence: TGTGCCAGCAGCTTGGGGCAGTCTACCTACGAGCAGTACTTC. Its protein product is CASSLGQSTYEQYF.

The rearrangement uses TRBV4-1 and TRBJ2-5; 11 nucleotides line up with TRBD1. Germline V CDR1 and CDR2: MGHRA, YSYEKL. The V gene end was trimmed by 3 bases and the J gene end by 4 bases; junction bases not matched to a gene: 10. The CDR3 loop spans 17 amino acids. CDR3 nucleotides: TGCGCCAGCAGCCAGGAAGGACAGGGGGCGCGGGTAGAGACCCAGTACTTC. Its translation is CASSQEGQGARVETQYF.

The V gene is TRBV2, the J gene TRBJ1-2, with 9 bases matching TRBD1. The CDR3 runs 16 residues. J gave up 8 bases and V 1 base, and 11 bases lay outside the gene matches. Germline V gives CDR1 SNHLY, CDR2 FYNNEI. The CDR3 DNA reads TGTGCCAGCAGTGAAGTTGGAACAGGGGGCCTGGGGGGCTACACCTTC. This translates into CASSEVGTGGLGGYTF.

This chain links TRBV9 with TRBJ1-3, with 10 bases that match TRBD1. Germline CDR1 SGDLS, CDR2 YYNGEE. This CDR3 spans 19 amino acids. Trimming took 5 bases from V and 0 from J; bases not matched to a gene: 14. CDR3 bases: TGTGCCAGCAGTGACCCTTGGACAGGGGGGCCACCCTCTGGAAACACCATATATTTT. Its translation is CASSDPWTGGPPSGNTIYF.

In its sample, this clone was seen once. The rearrangement links TRBV15 to TRBJ2-1, with 9 positions matching TRBD2. V shed 3 bases and J 8 bases; nucleotides not matched to a gene: 14. The CDR3 consists of 17 residues. Germline V gene sequence: CDR1 LNHNV, CDR2 YYDKDF (reference sequence). Here the CDR3 DNA reads TGTGCCACCAGCAGCCGTGGTGGAACTAGCGGGTTATATGAGCAGTTCTTC. Protein product: CATSSRGGTSGLYEQFF.

This clone showed up just once. This chain connects TRBV6-5 to TRBJ1-1; a weak D match, TRBD1 (6 bases). The CDR3 extends over 15 amino acids. V shed 0 bases and J shed 4 bases, with 12 bases lying between them. Per germline, CDR1 MNHEY and CDR2 SVGAGI. This CDR3 reads CASSYSGGTITEAFF. The CDR3 DNA is TGTGCCAGCAGTTACTCAGGGGGAACGATCACTGAAGCTTTCTTT.